Described below is a single TCR beta chain sequence and its context. It has no known antigen specificity. Base qualities are not at hand, and no much larger clone is one base apart. Whole blood was collected in K2EDTA tubes by collaborating institutions according to the institutions' own protocols. For TCRbeta analysis, collaborator samples were shipped as frozen whole blood, as isolated PBMCs, or as DNA extracted from either sample type. TCRbeta CDR3 regions were amplified from genomic DNA by means of the immunoSEQ Assay, a bias-controlled multiplex PCR. In the authors' own workflow: The number of nucleated cells in each sample was estimated by amplification of reference gene primers within the assay. To quantify the absolute abundance of each unique TCRbeta CDR3 rearrangement, sequence reads were collapsed and filtered. For each sample, productive Simpson clonality was calculated as the square root of Simpson's diversity index across productive rearrangements. TCRdb took over this immuneACCESS table, retaining in-frame rearrangements with V and J assigned. Such tables are incomplete; in checked studies, under half of the missing clones stem from an unresolved V gene, and the remainder is unexplained. That table is the source of V, J and clone size, and D and trimming were worked out from the DNA. Recorded for this sample are approximately 230,000 clones; about 85% of them occurred a single time. The biggest ten clones account for about 20% of the sample.

Deletion took 0 bases off V and 0 bases off J, with a span of 8 bases between the germline ends. The germline V gene encodes CDR1 MNHEY and CDR2 SVGAGI. The CDR3 holds 16 amino acids from the cysteine to the phenylalanine. Only the CDR3 DNA stays, 48 bases, in frame from base 1. This record belongs to a study of blood T cell repertoires in COVID-19 (dated by TCRdb to the early 2020s). General notes on the study: The collaborator samples originated in the United States, Italy and Spain and spanned the acute and convalescent phases of COVID-19. The samples were drawn from two sources: the first 160 participants of the ongoing ImmuneRACE study, and some 1,300 subjects contributed by 6 global collaborators. A de-identified subject ID, COVID-19 status, age in years and sex were almost always included in the sample metadata. Where available, HLA class I and class II types were obtained from metadata supplied by the sample provider rather than from assay-based typing. The repertoires were released in a freely available public database meant as a resource for research on the immune response to SARS-CoV-2. The prospective study material was composed of cDNA or gDNA derived from T cells, B-cell-depleted T cells, or PBMCs. The dataset comprised deeply sampled blood TCRbeta repertoires from subjects exposed to, actively infected with, or recovered from COVID-19.

What the authors observed across the whole study: The quantity of clinical and demographic metadata differed by source and by participant and was supplied without curation.

The sequenced sample consisted of peripheral blood. The rearrangement combines TRBV6-5 with TRBJ1-4; the D gene lacks a confident call. The receptor was isolated from a man younger than 45 with active or convalescent COVID-19. The nucleotide sequence is given as TGTGCCAGCAGTTACTCGTACTCTGCAACTAATGAAAAACTGTTTTTT. The translation is CASSYSYSATNEKLFF.